One and the same sample provided the 27 T cell receptor beta chains below, sequenced in a study of read filtering for tumor transcriptome and immune sequencing. Molecular barcoded adaptors covering alpha/delta and beta/gamma chains were used on approximately 400 ng RNA. Via MiXCR, TCRdb re-called the reads, giving one row per CDR3 protein. The sample consists of more than 100,000 distinct CDR3 sequences, over 10% of them appearing once. Sequencing used a population of CD138-negative cells sorted from bone marrow. The receptors originated from a donor aged 40 or over with multiple myeloma.

For this clonotype: One base away lies a much larger clone, so this may be a sequencing read error. The chain couples TRBV7-3 to TRBJ2-7; D is uncertain. CDR1 is SGHTA, CDR2 FQGTGA, per germline. The CDR3 consists of 12 residues. V lost 6 bases and J lost 6, with 12 bases in between. In DNA, the CDR3 is TGTGCCAGCAGTATAGGAATGGGCGAGCAGTACTTC. It codes for CASSIGMGEQYF.

This clonotype was recorded at least ten times. The V gene is TRBV18, the J gene TRBJ2-5; 9 bases match TRBD2. The germline V gene has CDR1 KGHSH and CDR2 LQKENI. The CDR3 loop spans 15 amino acids. Losses at the gene ends were 4 bases for V and 2 bases for J; bases not matched to a gene: 5. The CDR3 nucleotides are TGTGCCAGCTCACAAAGCGGGGGGAAACAAGAGACCCAGTACTTC. This gives the protein CASSQSGGKQETQYF.

In this sample, this clonotype turned up once. The CDR3 loop is CASCLRERNTEAFF. The CDR3 coding sequence is TGCGCCAGCTGCCTCCGGGAGAGAAACACTGAAGCTTTCTTT. The chain combines TRBV5-1 with TRBJ1-1; D call uncertain. V was shortened by 7 bases and J by 2 bases, with 15 bases between the two germline ends. Germline assignment: CDR1 SGHRS and CDR2 YFSETQ. CDR3 size: 14 residues. Supplemented by reference TRBV5-1 and TRBJ1-1, the full variable domain reads KAGVTQTPRYLIKTRGQQVTLSCSPISGHRSVSWYQQTPGQGLQFLFEYFSETQRNKGNFPGRFSGRQFSNSRSEMNVSTLELGDSALYLCASCLRERNTEAFFGQGTRLTVV.

This clonotype occurred once. V usage is TRBV5-5 and J usage is TRBJ2-7, with 9 bases that match TRBD1. Germline V gene lookup returns CDR1 SGHKS and CDR2 YYEKEE (reference sequence). CDR3 length: 15 amino acids. J was trimmed by 5 bases and V by 2 bases; bases with no gene match: 8. The CDR3 DNA reads TGTGCCAGCAGCTTAGAGGGACAGGGCGGCAACGAGCAGTACTTC. Residues: CASSLEGQGGNEQYF.

This clonotype came up many times. The gene calls are TRBV6-5 and TRBJ1-5; D is ambiguous. Trimming took off 0 bases at V and 5 bases at J, with 5 bases between the two ends. The CDR3 loop spans 13 amino acids. Per the germline V gene, CDR1 is MNHEY and CDR2 is SVGAGI. For the CDR3, the DNA is TGTGCCAGCAGTTACTCTGGGTATCAGCCCCAGCATTTT. Its protein product is CASSYSGYQPQHF.

To note about this clonotype: A much larger clone is a single base away; this may be a read error. The V gene is TRBV5-6, the J gene TRBJ1-5; D not certain. V was cut by 9 bases and J by 9 bases, with 7 bases left in between. The CDR3 consists of 9 residues. CDR1 SGHDT and CDR2 YYEEEE come from the germline V gene. DNA for the CDR3: TGTGCCACCGATCGGCCCCAGCATTTT. This gives the protein CATDRPQHF.

The chain is built from TRBV29-1 and TRBJ2-2; D unresolved. V was trimmed by 7 bases and J by 0 bases, leaving 12 bases between them. This CDR3 contains 14 residues. Germline V CDR1 and CDR2: SQVTM, ANQGSEA. CDR3 DNA: TGCAGCGCCTCGGACGGGTCGAACACCGGGGAGCTGTTTTTT. This codes for CSASDGSNTGELFF.

This clonotype appeared many times. This chain links TRBV20-1 with TRBJ1-2; D uncertain. Per germline, CDR1 DFQATT and CDR2 SNEGSKA (reference sequence). The CDR3 is 11 amino acids. Trimming stripped 6 bases from V and 13 bases from J, with 18 bases between. The CDR3 nucleotides read TGCAGTGCCCACGGTAGAGCCGGTCTCACCTTC. This codes for CSAHGRAGLTF.

With regard to this clonotype: A much larger clonotype is one base distant, so this may be a read error. The rearrangement links TRBV2 to TRBJ2-7, with 7 bases aligning to TRBD2. This CDR3 contains 12 residues. Germline loops: CDR1 SNHLY, CDR2 FYNNEI. CDR3 nucleotides: TGTGCCAGCAAGTCTAGCGGCGACGAGCAGTGCTTC. It encodes CASKSSGDEQCF.

This clonotype was found many times. V gene TRBV28 combines with J gene TRBJ2-1; D is uncertain. CDR1 and CDR2 from the germline V gene are MDHEN and SYDVKM. Trimming took 2 bases from V and 0 from J, leaving 11 bases between them. This CDR3 spans 16 amino acids. The DNA for the CDR3 is TGTGCCAGCAGTTTAACAGCTTTGAGCTCCTACAATGAGCAGTTCTTC. Its protein product is CASSLTALSSYNEQFF.

This clonotype was recorded at least ten times. The J gene is TRBJ2-7, the V gene TRBV5-4, with D perhaps TRBD2 (6 bases). V shed 2 bases and J shed 6 bases, with 15 bases lying between them. Germline V lookup: CDR1 SGHNT, CDR2 YYREEE (reference sequence). This CDR3 region has 14 residues. Here the CDR3 reads CASSLGGALSEQYF. The DNA for the CDR3 is TGTGCCAGCAGCTTAGGAGGGGCGCTGAGCGAGCAGTACTTC. Full variable domain (rest looked up from reference TRBV5-4 and TRBJ2-7): ETGVTQSPTHLIKTRGQQVTLRCSSQSGHNTVSWYQQALGQGPQFIFQYYREEENGRGNFPPRFSGLQFPNYSSELNVNALELDDSALYLCASSLGGALSEQYFGPGTRLTVT.

This clonotype was seen many times. The V call is TRBV7-2, the J call TRBJ2-1, with 11 bases that match TRBD2. This CDR3 contains 18 residues. Per the germline V gene, CDR1 is SGHTA and CDR2 is FQGNSA. Trimming removed 4 bases from V and 4 bases from J; junction bases left unmatched: 12. The CDR3 spells CASSSLGRTSGSYNEQFF. In DNA, the CDR3 is TGTGCCAGCAGCTCCTTAGGCCGAACTAGCGGGAGTTACAATGAGCAGTTCTTC.

The table lists this clonotype with many counts. V is TRBV24-1 and J is TRBJ2-1, with unresolved D. The V end lost 9 bases, the J end lost 6 bases, and 11 bases lay between the germline ends. Germline V gives CDR1 KGHDR, CDR2 SFDVKD. The CDR3 contains 12 residues. The CDR3 is CATSRDINEQFF. CDR3 nucleotides: TGTGCCACCTCCCGAGATATCAATGAGCAGTTCTTC.

Note on this clonotype: A much larger clone lies one base from this, so it may be a read error. The chain is built from TRBV3-1 and TRBJ2-7; 9 bases match TRBD2. The CDR3 spans 19 residues. Looked up from germline, CDR1 is LGHDT and CDR2 is YNNKEL (reference sequence). With V trimmed by 1 base and J by 0 bases, 13 bases remained unmatched. The CDR3 coding sequence is TGTGCCAGCAGCCAAGGATGTCCCGCCACTAGCGGGTTCTCCTACGAGCAGTACTTC. Translation gives CASSQGCPATSGFSYEQYF.

This clonotype appeared many times. This chain's CDR3 is CASSSQGGLETQYF. The CDR3 DNA reads as TGTGCCAGCAGCTCACAGGGGGGTTTAGAGACCCAGTACTTC. The chain is built from TRBV7-8 and TRBJ2-5; 8 bases fit TRBD1. The CDR3 consists of 14 residues. With 4 bases clipped from V and 4 bases from J, the junction kept 5 bases outside the gene matches. The germline gives CDR1 SGHVS, CDR2 FQNEAQ.

This clonotype came up many times. The chain links TRBV2 to TRBJ2-2; D perhaps matches TRBD1 (5 bases). The germline CDR1 and CDR2 sequences are SNHLY and FYNNEI. The CDR3 is 14 amino acids. V lost 8 bases and J lost 1, with 11 bases in between. The DNA for the CDR3 is TGTGCCAGCGGGGCCGGGCGGAACACCGGGGAGCTGTTTTTT. Amino acid sequence: CASGAGRNTGELFF.

Note on this clonotype: Given a much more abundant clone one base away, this may be a read error. This chain joins TRBV19 and TRBJ2-2; no firm D call. The CDR3 is 13 amino acids. Germline assignment: CDR1 LNHDA and CDR2 SQIVND (reference sequence). CDR3 DNA sequence: TGTACCAGTAGTATTGAGAGGTTCGGGGAGCTGTTTTTT. Protein product: CTSSIERFGELFF.

This clonotype was found many times. The chain employs TRBV12-3 or TRBV12-4 and TRBJ1-1; maybe TRBD1 (5 bases). The CDR3 contains 14 residues. Trimming took off 6 bases at V and 5 bases at J, with 16 bases between the two ends. The CDR3 DNA reads TGTGCCAGCAGCCCCAGGGAGGGGTGGACTGAAGCTTTCTTT. Translated: CASSPREGWTEAFF.

Concerning this clonotype itself: A much larger clone lies a single base off, so this may be a read error. This chain links TRBV29-1 with TRBJ1-4; D perhaps matches TRBD2 (5 bases). The J call is uncertain, as TRBJ2-3 better fits the DNA end. The CDR3 totals 11 residues. Per the germline V gene, CDR1 is SQVTM and CDR2 is ANQGSEA. The CDR3 loop reads CSGVSGYPQYF. The CDR3, as DNA: TGCAGCGGAGTTTCGGGGTATCCGCAGTATTTT.

This clonotype was recorded many times. Here the CDR3 reads CASSPRQLIGSYEQYF. CDR3 DNA sequence: TGTGCCAGCTCACCTCGGCAGTTAATCGGTTCCTACGAGCAGTACTTC. The J gene is TRBJ2-7, the V gene TRBV18; no firm D call. Per the germline V gene, CDR1 is KGHSH and CDR2 is LQKENI. V lost 3 bases and J lost 1, with 16 bases in between. The CDR3 has 16 amino acids. The whole variable domain, remainder taken from reference TRBV18 and TRBJ2-7, is NAGVMQNPRHLVRRRGQEARLRCSPMKGHSHVYWYRQLPEEGLKFMVYLQKENIIDESGMPKERFSAEFPKEGPSILRIQQVVRGDSAAYFCASSPRQLIGSYEQYFGPGTRLTVT.

This clonotype was counted ten times or more. The V and J genes are TRBV3-1 and TRBJ1-2; no definite D call. Germline CDR1 and CDR2: LGHDT and YNNKEL (reference sequence). The CDR3 totals 15 residues. Trimming cost V 4 bases and J 0 bases, with 12 bases left between them. The CDR3 DNA follows: TGTGCCAGCAGCCGGCGACGGGAGGCTAACTATGGCTACACCTTC. Protein product: CASSRRREANYGYTF.

This clonotype was seen ten or more times. V is TRBV29-1 and J is TRBJ1-1; no reliable D call. The CDR3 has 11 residues. Trimming cost V 1 base and J 3 bases, with 3 bases left between them. Germline CDR1 is SQVTM and CDR2 is ANQGSEA. CDR3 sequence reads: CSVEVHTEAFF. DNA of the CDR3: TGCAGCGTTGAAGTTCACACTGAAGCTTTCTTT.

This clonotype was recorded many times. This rearrangement joins TRBV5-1 to TRBJ2-3, with TRBD2 as a possible D gene (5 bases). Germline assignment: CDR1 SGHRS and CDR2 YFSETQ. The ends were cut back, 2 bases at V and 8 bases at J, with 12 bases in the middle. The CDR3 runs 13 residues. The CDR3 protein is CASSLSVLGTQYF. The CDR3 DNA is TGCGCCAGCAGCTTATCGGTACTAGGTACGCAGTATTTT.

Only a few counts were recorded for this clonotype. The V and J genes are TRBV7-2 and TRBJ2-3; D gene uncertain. The germline V gene has CDR1 SGHTA and CDR2 FQGNSA. The CDR3 is 15 residues long. Between the trimmed V and J ends, which lost 0 bases and 4 bases, there was a span of 11 bases. The CDR3 region is CASSLAGLVPDTQYF. The CDR3 DNA follows: TGTGCCAGCAGCTTAGCCGGGCTGGTTCCAGATACGCAGTATTTT.

The sample holds many counts of this clonotype. The chain recombines TRBV7-2 with TRBJ2-3; D is uncertain. Germline loops: CDR1 SGHTA, CDR2 FQGNSA. Trimming removed 4 bases from V and 4 bases from J, with 12 bases in between. This CDR3 is 14 amino acids long. CDR3 amino acids: CASSSPPQPDTQYF. Written as DNA, the CDR3 is TGTGCCAGCAGCTCCCCCCCCCAGCCAGATACGCAGTATTTT.

In this sample, this clonotype turned up many times. This CDR3 is CASASGTSGLYEQFF. The CDR3 DNA reads as TGCGCCAGCGCTTCCGGGACTAGCGGGCTCTATGAGCAGTTCTTC. The V gene is TRBV5-1, the J gene TRBJ2-1; 12 bases map to TRBD2. The CDR3 sequence is 15 residues long. J lost 8 bases, V lost 7 bases, and 10 bases had no gene match. Germline V CDR1 and CDR2: SGHRS, YFSETQ.

At least ten counts were recorded for this clonotype. V gene TRBV28 combines with J gene TRBJ2-7, with 12 bases that match TRBD2. Looked up from germline, CDR1 is MDHEN and CDR2 is SYDVKM. This CDR3 has 15 residues. V shed 5 bases and J 6 bases; nucleotides not matched to a gene: 8. CDR3 loop: CASSPRLAGAFEQYF. CDR3 DNA: TGTGCCAGCAGTCCTCGACTAGCGGGAGCGTTCGAGCAGTACTTC.